This passage covers 26 T cell receptor beta chains from one sample sequenced in a study of blood T cell repertoires in COVID-19. Generated by immunoSEQ multiplex PCR, the TCRdb table keeps only in-frame clones and is missing some. The table has approximately 70,000 clones, around 80% seen once. The sample comprised peripheral blood. The receptors were sampled from a man between 60 and 75 years old with active or convalescent COVID-19.

The V call is TRBV28, the J call TRBJ1-4; 10 bases line up with TRBD1. Unmatched junction bases numbered 6, after V lost 5 bases and J lost 6 bases. The CDR3 totals 15 residues. Germline loops: CDR1 MDHEN, CDR2 SYDVKM. CDR3 bases: TGTGCCAGCAGTCGAACCGGGACAGGGGATGAAAAACTGTTTTTT. This gives the protein CASSRTGTGDEKLFF.

The V and J genes are TRBV6-1 and TRBJ1-6, with D hard to call. V lost 0 bases, J lost 9 bases, and 3 bases lay in between. Per the germline V gene, CDR1 is MNHNS and CDR2 is SASEGT. The CDR3 is 12 residues long. The CDR3 sequence is CASSEAISPLHF. In DNA form, the CDR3 reads TGTGCCAGCAGTGAAGCCATTTCACCCCTCCACTTT.

This clone showed up just a few times. CDR3 nucleotide sequence: TGTGCCAGCAGGGGAGGCCCGGGACAGGGGGCTGGGTGGAGCAATCAGCCCCAGCATTTT. Its protein is CASRGGPGQGAGWSNQPQHF. V usage is TRBV2 and J usage is TRBJ1-5; TRBD1 matches at 12 bases. The CDR3 is 20 amino acids. V lost 6 bases to trimming and J lost 1 base; unmatched junction nucleotides: 16. Germline loops: CDR1 SNHLY, CDR2 FYNNEI.

The genes are TRBV11-3 and TRBJ2-7; TRBD2 might be the D (6 bases). This CDR3 region has 13 residues. V dropped 2 bases and J dropped 6 bases, with 11 bases sitting between them. CDR1 and CDR2 (germline): SGHNT, YENEEA. Here the CDR3 reads CASSLPRGGEQYF. The CDR3 DNA follows: TGTGCCAGCAGCTTACCACGGGGAGGCGAGCAGTACTTC.

The chain employs TRBV28 and TRBJ1-3, with 8 positions matching TRBD1. The length of the CDR3 is 17 residues. Germline lookup yields CDR1 MDHEN and CDR2 SYDVKM. Losses at the gene ends were 8 bases for V and 2 bases for J; bases not matched to a gene: 14. CDR3 coding DNA: TGTGCCAGCTATCAACAGGGGGAAGGTGGAGCTGGAAACACCATATATTTT. This sequence encodes CASYQQGEGGAGNTIYF.

V gene TRBV19 combines with J gene TRBJ1-2; D is undetermined. CDR3 size: 15 residues. Germline V lookup: CDR1 LNHDA, CDR2 SQIVND (reference sequence). The germline V and J ends were trimmed by 1 base and 1 base, with 10 bases remaining between them. The CDR3 here is CASSIASGLNYGYTF. For the CDR3, the DNA is TGTGCCAGTAGTATAGCTTCAGGACTTAACTATGGCTACACCTTC.

The chain recombines TRBV2 with TRBJ1-2, with 9 positions matching TRBD1. Per the germline V gene, CDR1 is SNHLY and CDR2 is FYNNEI. The CDR3 extends over 12 amino acids. V lost 6 bases to trimming and J lost 6 bases; unmatched junction nucleotides: 2. This chain's CDR3 is CASRDRGDGYTF. The CDR3 DNA sequence: TGTGCCAGCAGGGACAGGGGTGATGGCTACACCTTC.

The rearrangement links TRBV3-1 (or the pseudogene TRBV3-2) to TRBJ2-3; the D is unclear. Germline V gives CDR1 LGHDT, CDR2 YNNKEL (reference sequence). The CDR3 runs 14 residues. V was shortened by 5 bases and J by 2 bases, with 11 bases between the two germline ends. CDR3 nucleotide sequence: TGTGCCAGCAGCTACAGTGCAAACACAGATACGCAGTATTTT. Translating it yields CASSYSANTDTQYF.

This clone showed up just once. This rearrangement joins TRBV18 to TRBJ1-1; D ambiguous. Germline V gives CDR1 KGHSH, CDR2 LQKENI. V was shortened by 0 bases and J by 6 bases, with 20 bases between the two germline ends. The CDR3 contains 17 residues. Written as DNA, the CDR3 is TGTGCCAGCTCACCACCGAACCAAAACGCAATAACGGCTGAAGCTTTCTTT. Its translation is CASSPPNQNAITAEAFF.

This clone has a handful of counts. The chain couples TRBV10-1 to TRBJ2-2, with 9 bases that match TRBD1. V dropped 4 bases and J dropped 6; count of bases not matched to a gene: 3. CDR3 size: 14 residues. The germline CDR1 and CDR2 sequences are WNHNN and SYGVQD (reference sequence). CDR3 protein: CASSAGQGSGELFF. The CDR3 DNA is TGCGCCAGCAGTGCCGGACAGGGGTCCGGGGAGCTGTTTTTT.

The genes are TRBV7-9 and TRBJ1-1; D gene ambiguous. The CDR3 totals 15 residues. CDR1 is SEHNR and CDR2 is FQNEAQ in the germline V gene (reference sequence). V shed 5 bases and J shed 3 bases, with 16 bases lying between them. CDR3 sequence: CASSPTAPGHTEAFF. The CDR3 DNA sequence: TGTGCCAGCAGCCCCACCGCACCAGGTCACACTGAAGCTTTCTTT.

The J gene is TRBJ1-4, the V gene TRBV27, with 7 bases lining up with TRBD1. The V gene's germline CDR1 is MNHEY and CDR2 SMNVEV (reference sequence). V trimming: 6 bases; J trimming: 8 bases; junction bases outside the gene matches: 9. There are 14 residues in the CDR3. The CDR3 nucleotides are TGTGCCAGCAGCCCGAGACAGGGCGGGGAAAAACTGTTTTTT. Protein product: CASSPRQGGEKLFF. The full variable domain, in which reference TRBV27 and TRBJ1-4 provide the parts outside the CDR3, is EAQVTQNPRYLITVTGKKLTVTCSQNMNHEYMSWYRQDPGLGLRQIYYSMNVEVTDKGDVPEGYKVSRKEKRNFPLILESPSPNQTSLYFCASSPRQGGEKLFFGSGTQLSVL.

The rearrangement uses TRBV6-2 or TRBV6-3 and TRBJ2-7, with D perhaps TRBD2 (6 bases). Germline V gives CDR1 MNHEY, CDR2 SVGEGT. V was cut by 6 bases and J by 9 bases, with 12 bases left in between. The CDR3 is made up of 11 amino acids. This chain's CDR3 is CASSGLGGQYF. CDR3 nucleotide sequence: TGTGCCAGCAGCGGCCTGGGAGGGCAGTACTTC.

The rearrangement uses TRBV2 and TRBJ2-6, with D perhaps matching TRBD1 (6 bases). Germline V gene lookup returns CDR1 SNHLY and CDR2 FYNNEI. This CDR3 region has 15 residues. V dropped 8 bases and J dropped 1 base, with 12 bases sitting between them. CDR3 coding DNA: TGTGCCAGCTGTCAGGGGATTTCTGGGGCCAACGTCCTGACTTTC. It specifies CASCQGISGANVLTF.

The chain has TRBV5-1 and TRBJ1-5, with D perhaps matching TRBD1 (5 bases). With 0 bases removed from V and 4 bases from J, the gap between germline ends came to 8 bases. Germline CDR1 SGHRS, CDR2 YFSETQ. This CDR3 spans 14 amino acids. CDR3 in DNA: TGCGCCAGCAGCTTGGATACAGGAAATCAGCCCCAGCATTTT. The encoded protein is CASSLDTGNQPQHF.

This chain joins TRBV11-3 and TRBJ2-2, with 10 bases lining up with TRBD1. Germline lookup yields CDR1 SGHNT and CDR2 YENEEA. The CDR3 contains 14 residues. The ends lost 4 bases at V and 6 bases at J; junction bases unmatched: 2. The chain's CDR3 is CASSYGQGAGELFF. The CDR3 DNA sequence: TGTGCCAGCAGCTACGGACAGGGGGCCGGGGAGCTGTTTTTT.

Relative to its sample, this clone is medium-sized. The chain uses TRBV11-2 and TRBJ2-7; D perhaps matches TRBD1 (6 bases). The CDR3 sequence is 15 residues long. Trimming removed 6 bases at V and 3 bases at J, with 18 bases between. Looked up from germline, CDR1 is SGHAT and CDR2 is FQNNGV. CDR3 amino acids: CASSSRGQPYYEQYF. The CDR3 DNA reads TGTGCCAGCAGTTCCCGAGGACAGCCCTACTACGAGCAGTACTTC.

The chain carries TRBV7-9 and TRBJ2-5, with D possibly matching TRBD2 (6 bases). V dropped 9 bases and J dropped 4 bases, with 12 bases sitting between them. Germline CDR1 is SEHNR and CDR2 is FQNEAQ (reference sequence). The CDR3 extends over 12 amino acids. The CDR3 loop reads CASRYGGETQYF. The CDR3 bases are TGTGCCAGTAGGTACGGGGGAGAGACCCAGTACTTC.

The chain is built from TRBV4-2 and TRBJ2-5; 16 positions agree with TRBD2. Trimming removed 5 bases from V and 5 bases from J; junction bases left unmatched: 11. The CDR3 has 18 amino acids. Germline V gene sequence: CDR1 LGHNA, CDR2 YNFKEQ. CDR3: CASSYGTSGGAVGETQYF. The CDR3 coding sequence is TGTGCCAGCAGCTACGGGACTAGCGGGGGGGCGGTTGGGGAGACCCAGTACTTC.

The CDR3 spells CAWSGSAGSMNTEAFF. The DNA of the CDR3 is TGTGCCTGGAGTGGGTCGGCAGGTTCAATGAACACTGAAGCTTTCTTT. V is TRBV30 and J is TRBJ1-1; no clear D gene. V was cut by 1 base and J by 0 bases, with 15 bases left in between. The CDR3 consists of 16 residues. Germline lookup yields CDR1 GTSNPN and CDR2 SVGIG (reference sequence).

This chain connects TRBV5-4 to TRBJ2-7; a weak D match, TRBD1 (6 bases). The germline CDR1 and CDR2 sequences are SGHNT and YYREEE (reference sequence). The CDR3 length is 14 residues. The germline V and J ends were trimmed by 2 bases and 2 bases, with 11 bases remaining between them. CDR3 in amino acids: CASSFYREPYEQYF. In DNA, the CDR3 is TGTGCCAGCAGCTTCTACAGGGAACCCTACGAGCAGTACTTC.

The sample holds one count of this clone. The genes are TRBV7-3 and TRBJ2-2; D gene ambiguous. Per the germline V gene, CDR1 is SGHTA and CDR2 is FQGTGA. The V and J ends lost 4 bases and 5 bases respectively, with 11 bases between them. CDR3 size: 14 residues. CDR3 region: CASSSEARTGELFF. CDR3 DNA sequence: TGTGCCAGCAGCTCCGAAGCGAGGACCGGGGAGCTGTTTTTT.

V gene TRBV6-2 or TRBV6-3 combines with J gene TRBJ1-3; TRBD1 might be the D (5 bases). Germline assignment: CDR1 MNHEY and CDR2 SVGEGT. This CDR3 has 15 amino acids. V was cut by 2 bases and J by 8 bases, with 16 bases left in between. Here the CDR3 DNA reads TGTGCCAGCAGTTACGCGGGACGGACGGGGGACACCATATATTTT. Protein product: CASSYAGRTGDTIYF.

The rearrangement links TRBV6-4 to TRBJ2-1; 9 bases fit TRBD1. The CDR3 is made up of 14 amino acids. V lost 3 bases and J lost 5; bases outside the gene matches: 2. Germline CDR1 and CDR2: MRHNA and SNTAGT. The DNA for the CDR3 is TGTGCCAGCAGTGAACAGGGGGCGGACAATGAGCAGTTCTTC. Translation: CASSEQGADNEQFF.

The genes are TRBV7-9 and TRBJ2-1; 9 nucleotides align to TRBD1. In germline, CDR1 is SEHNR, CDR2 FQNEAQ (reference sequence). With 5 bases clipped from V and 9 bases from J, the junction kept 5 bases outside the gene matches. The length of the CDR3 is 13 residues. Here the CDR3 reads CASSEQGAREQFF. CDR3 nucleotides: TGTGCCAGCAGCGAACAGGGGGCCCGTGAGCAGTTCTTC.

The chain links TRBV2 to TRBJ1-6; TRBD1 might be the D (6 bases). The germline CDR1 and CDR2 sequences are SNHLY and FYNNEI. V gave up 2 bases and J gave up 4 bases, with 12 bases separating them. CDR3 length equals 16 residues. CDR3 bases: TGTGCCAGCAGTGAAATGTCAGGGGCGTATAATTCACCCCTCCACTTT. This encodes CASSEMSGAYNSPLHF.